What follows are 26 T cell receptor beta chains derived from one specimen sequenced in a study of blood T cells in healthy people across ages. The authors ran a second PCR of roughly 6 to 12 cycles using a sample-barcoded 5' primer and a J-beta primer mix. One entry per CDR3 protein, called by TCRdb with MiXCR from the 5' RACE reads. Here the sample spans hundreds of thousands of distinct CDR3 sequences, nearly 60% being singletons. The sequencing input was blood. The receptors were gathered from a man aged 25-40 years in good health.

The chain carries TRBV20-1 and TRBJ2-7; D may be TRBD1 (5 bases). Germline CDR1 reads DFQATT; CDR2 reads SNEGSKA (reference sequence). This CDR3 comprises 13 residues. V was pared by 3 bases and J by 2 bases, with 11 bases between. The CDR3 protein is CSARTDSPYEQYF. CDR3 sequence (DNA): TGCAGTGCTAGGACCGACAGTCCCTACGAGCAGTACTTC.

This rearrangement joins TRBV20-1 to TRBJ2-5; 10 positions match TRBD2. From germline, CDR1 is DFQATT and CDR2 SNEGSKA (reference sequence). This CDR3 has 15 residues. The V and J ends lost 2 bases and 5 bases, in that order; junction bases with no gene match: 8. The CDR3 spells CSARLTSGTVETQYF. The CDR3 DNA reads TGCAGTGCTAGACTTACTAGCGGGACAGTCGAGACCCAGTACTTC.

This clonotype has more than one count but fewer than ten. The chain couples TRBV2 to TRBJ2-5; 7 bases line up with TRBD2. The CDR3 is 16 amino acids. V was pared by 4 bases and J by 2 bases, with 10 bases of the junction left unmatched. Looked up from germline, CDR1 is SNHLY and CDR2 is FYNNEI. The CDR3 coding sequence is TGTGCCAGCAGTGCTGTTGGCGGGAGTCGGCAAGAGACCCAGTACTTC. Translating it yields CASSAVGGSRQETQYF.

The chain couples TRBV5-1 to TRBJ2-1, with TRBD2 matching 12 bases. This CDR3 comprises 16 residues. The V and J ends lost 6 bases and 0 bases, in that order; junction bases with no gene match: 4. Germline values: CDR1 SGHRS, CDR2 YFSETQ. The DNA for the CDR3 is TGCGCCAGCACCCAGACTAGCGGGGGCTCCTACAATGAGCAGTTCTTC. Translating it yields CASTQTSGGSYNEQFF.

This clonotype was seen many times. The V and J genes are TRBV6-5 and TRBJ2-1; possibly TRBD1 or TRBD2 for D (5 bases each). The length of the CDR3 is 15 residues. Germline lookup yields CDR1 MNHEY and CDR2 SVGAGI. V dropped 2 bases and J dropped 0 bases, with 8 bases sitting between them. The CDR3 nucleotides read TGTGCCAGCAGTTACAGGGACGCCTCCTACAATGAGCAGTTCTTC. Encoded protein: CASSYRDASYNEQFF.

The chain combines TRBV14 with TRBJ2-3; D uncertain. Per the germline V gene, CDR1 is SGHDN and CDR2 is FVKESK. The length of the CDR3 is 14 residues. Trimming stripped 0 bases from V and 3 bases from J, with 7 bases between. CDR3 DNA: TGTGCCAGCAGCCAAGATTTCCCAACAGATACGCAGTATTTT. Its protein is CASSQDFPTDTQYF. Together with reference TRBV14 and TRBJ2-3, the CDR3 gives the full variable domain: EAGVTQFPSHSVIEKGQTVTLRCDPISGHDNLYWYRRVMGKEIKFLLHFVKESKQDESGMPNNRFLAERTGGTYSTLKVQPAELEDSGVYFCASSQDFPTDTQYFGPGTRLTVL.

The gene calls are TRBV3-1 and TRBJ1-1; weak D call: TRBD1 (6 bases). CDR3 length equals 12 residues. Germline-derived CDR1 and CDR2 are LGHDT and YNNKEL (reference sequence). Trimming took 5 bases from V and 8 from J, leaving 12 bases between them. CDR3 loop: CASSTSQGEAFF. Here the CDR3 DNA reads TGTGCCAGCAGCACATCCCAGGGGGAAGCTTTCTTT.

The chain carries TRBV20-1 and TRBJ1-5; 11 nucleotides line up with TRBD1. This CDR3 region has 14 residues. CDR1 and CDR2 (germline): DFQATT, SNEGSKA (reference sequence). The V segment lost 3 bases and the J segment 5 bases; nucleotides outside the gene matches: 3. Written as DNA, the CDR3 is TGCAGTGCTAGGGGGACAGGGGGTGATCAGCCCCAGCATTTT. Amino acid sequence: CSARGTGGDQPQHF.

The J gene is TRBJ1-2, the V gene TRBV20-1, with D possibly TRBD1 on 5 matching bases. V was clipped by 6 bases and J by 1 base, with 12 bases between them. Germline CDR1 DFQATT, CDR2 SNEGSKA (reference sequence). This CDR3 spans 13 amino acids. This CDR3 reads CSARQPLNYGYTF. Here the CDR3 DNA reads TGCAGTGCAAGACAGCCTCTTAACTATGGCTACACCTTC.

This chain joins TRBV28 and TRBJ1-2; no clear D. The CDR3 has 15 amino acids. Deletions cut 5 bases from V and 5 bases from J, with 18 bases between. Germline V gene lookup returns CDR1 MDHEN and CDR2 SYDVKM. CDR3 region: CASSQKAKGRYGYTF. In DNA, the CDR3 is TGTGCCAGCAGTCAAAAGGCCAAAGGGCGGTATGGCTACACCTTC.

This clonotype was observed once. This chain joins TRBV5-1 and TRBJ1-6; D not resolved. V was trimmed by 0 bases and J by 4 bases, leaving 20 bases between them. There are 19 residues in the CDR3. CDR1 is SGHRS and CDR2 is YFSETQ in the germline V gene. This CDR3 is CASSLGNVPASGYNSPLHF. The CDR3 nucleotides read TGCGCCAGCAGCTTGGGGAACGTTCCCGCGAGCGGGTATAATTCACCCCTCCACTTT.

This clonotype was seen a few times. The chain recombines TRBV7-2 with TRBJ2-1, with D unclear. Germline V gene lookup returns CDR1 SGHTA and CDR2 FQGNSA. The CDR3 spans 14 residues. V dropped 1 base and J dropped 8 bases, with 12 bases sitting between them. CDR3 sequence (DNA): TGTGCCAGCAGCTTAGGTCTAGGCAACGATGAGCAGTTCTTC. As protein: CASSLGLGNDEQFF.

This clonotype was counted a few times. The rearrangement uses TRBV4-3 and TRBJ2-7; D is perhaps TRBD1 (6 bases). Deletions cut 3 bases from V and 7 bases from J, with 13 bases between. This CDR3 is built from 13 residues. Germline values: CDR1 LGHNA, CDR2 YSLEER. The CDR3 coding sequence is TGCGCCAGCAGCCAGGTTACAGGGTTGGAGCAGTACTTC. Its protein product is CASSQVTGLEQYF.

The V and J genes are TRBV13 and TRBJ2-7; D uncertain. The germline V gene has CDR1 PRHDT and CDR2 FYEKMQ (reference sequence). The V and J ends lost 3 bases and 2 bases respectively, with 8 bases between them. The length of the CDR3 is 13 residues. CDR3 region: CASSFIGPYEQYF. CDR3 bases: TGTGCCAGCAGCTTTATCGGACCCTACGAGCAGTACTTC.

The chain recombines TRBV24-1 with TRBJ2-1; possible D gene TRBD2, 5 bases. The germline CDR1 and CDR2 sequences are KGHDR and SFDVKD. Trimming left V 0 bases short and J 10 bases short, with 9 bases between. The CDR3 is made up of 13 amino acids. The CDR3 here is CATSDLKLAEQFF. As DNA, the CDR3 is TGTGCCACCAGTGATTTGAAGCTAGCAGAGCAGTTCTTC.

The V gene is TRBV20-1, the J gene TRBJ1-5; 7 bases align to TRBD1. V lost 6 bases to trimming and J lost 5 bases; unmatched junction nucleotides: 7. CDR1 and CDR2 from the germline V gene are DFQATT and SNEGSKA (reference sequence). CDR3 length equals 13 residues. CDR3: CSAGRGVDQPQHF. The CDR3, as DNA: TGCAGTGCGGGCAGGGGGGTGGATCAGCCCCAGCATTTT.

The V call is TRBV10-3, the J call TRBJ2-7, with D perhaps matching TRBD2 (5 bases). V lost 8 bases and J 7 bases, leaving 15 bases between the germline ends. The CDR3 is 12 amino acids. The germline V gene has CDR1 ENHRY and CDR2 SYGVKD. Here the CDR3 DNA reads TGTGCCATCCTATCCAGATCGGGGGAGCAGTACTTC. Its translation is CAILSRSGEQYF.

The chain couples TRBV3-1 to TRBJ2-4; D is undetermined. The CDR3 runs 11 residues. Germline V gene sequence: CDR1 LGHDT, CDR2 YNNKEL (reference sequence). V lost 0 bases and J 11 bases, leaving 5 bases between the germline ends. The CDR3 DNA sequence: TGTGCCAGCAGCCAAGATTGGCTTCAGTACTTC. Its translation: CASSQDWLQYF.

The rearrangement joins TRBV27 to TRBJ1-1; D is unclear. The CDR3 extends over 12 amino acids. Looked up from germline, CDR1 is MNHEY and CDR2 is SMNVEV (reference sequence). Trimming removed 6 bases from V and 8 bases from J, with 13 bases in between. The CDR3 loop is CASSTYGREAFF. CDR3 DNA sequence: TGTGCCAGCAGCACTTACGGACGAGAAGCTTTCTTT.

Only a few counts were recorded for this clonotype. The genes are TRBV7-9 and TRBJ2-7; TRBD1 agrees at 7 bases. CDR1 is SEHNR and CDR2 is FQNEAQ in the germline V gene (reference sequence). CDR3 length: 14 amino acids. J was trimmed by 2 bases and V by 1 base; bases with no gene match: 2. The CDR3 here is CASSLEGAPYEQYF. Here the CDR3 DNA reads TGTGCCAGCAGCTTAGAGGGGGCACCCTACGAGCAGTACTTC.

The gene calls are TRBV9 and TRBJ2-1; 7 bases are a match to TRBD2. The CDR3 is made up of 15 amino acids. V lost 0 bases and J lost 8; bases outside the gene matches: 8. Looked up from germline, CDR1 is SGDLS and CDR2 is YYNGEE. CDR3 coding DNA: TGTGCCAGCAGCGTAGGTGGCGGGAGTGTCGATGAGCAGTTCTTC. The encoded protein is CASSVGGGSVDEQFF.

This clonotype occurred a few times. This chain joins TRBV20-1 and TRBJ2-4; a weak D match, TRBD2 (6 bases). Judging by the DNA end, TRBJ2-5 fits better; the J call may be wrong. There are 12 residues in the CDR3. Germline V gene data show CDR1 as DFQATT and CDR2 as SNEGSKA (reference sequence). The CDR3 bases are TGCAGTGCCGAACTAGCAGTTGAGACCCAGTACTTC. As protein: CSAELAVETQYF.

The rearrangement uses TRBV21-1 and TRBJ1-5; TRBD1 was called by the table and not checked on the DNA. TRBV21-1 has pseudogene status. The CDR3 runs 15 residues. The CDR3 spells CASSKFKGASQPQHF. As DNA, the CDR3 is TGTGCCAGCAGCAAATTTAAGGGGGCGAGCCAGCCCCAGCATTTT.

V and J are TRBV10-3 and TRBJ2-7; 12 nucleotides match TRBD2. Trimming removed 8 bases from V and 4 bases from J; junction bases left unmatched: 0. This CDR3 is built from 12 residues. Germline CDR1 reads ENHRY; CDR2 reads SYGVKD. The CDR3 sequence is CAIGLAGYEQYF. DNA of the CDR3: TGTGCCATCGGACTAGCGGGATACGAGCAGTACTTC.

The V gene is TRBV7-2, the J gene TRBJ2-4, with a possible D match to TRBD2 (6 bases). The ends were cut back, 5 bases at V and 8 bases at J, with 13 bases in the middle. The length of the CDR3 is 13 residues. Germline CDR1 and CDR2: SGHTA and FQGNSA. The CDR3 reads CASSLSRGDIQYF. The CDR3 nucleotides are TGTGCCAGCAGCCTTTCGCGGGGTGACATTCAGTACTTC.

This chain's CDR3 is CASSHGTGNGYEQYF. DNA for the CDR3: TGCGCCAGCAGCCATGGGACAGGGAACGGGTACGAGCAGTACTTC. V usage is TRBV5-1 and J usage is TRBJ2-7; TRBD1 aligns across 9 bases. This CDR3 is built from 15 residues. Germline V gene lookup returns CDR1 SGHRS and CDR2 YFSETQ. The trim removed 4 bases at V and 4 bases at J, leaving 9 bases unmatched.